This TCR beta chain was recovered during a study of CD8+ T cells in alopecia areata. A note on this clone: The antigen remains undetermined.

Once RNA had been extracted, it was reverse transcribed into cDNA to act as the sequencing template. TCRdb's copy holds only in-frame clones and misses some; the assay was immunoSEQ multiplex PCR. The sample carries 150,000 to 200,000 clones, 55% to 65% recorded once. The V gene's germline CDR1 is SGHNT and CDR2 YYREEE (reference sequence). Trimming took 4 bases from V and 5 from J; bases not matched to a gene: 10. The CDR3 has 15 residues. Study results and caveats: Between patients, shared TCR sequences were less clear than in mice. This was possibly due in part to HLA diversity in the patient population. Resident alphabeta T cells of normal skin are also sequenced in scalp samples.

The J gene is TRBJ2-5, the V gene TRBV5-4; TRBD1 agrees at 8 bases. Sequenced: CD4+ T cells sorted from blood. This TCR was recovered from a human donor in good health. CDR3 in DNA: TGTGCCAGCAGCAGGCAGGGGGCGTTAATGGAGACCCAGTACTTC. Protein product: CASSRQGALMETQYF.